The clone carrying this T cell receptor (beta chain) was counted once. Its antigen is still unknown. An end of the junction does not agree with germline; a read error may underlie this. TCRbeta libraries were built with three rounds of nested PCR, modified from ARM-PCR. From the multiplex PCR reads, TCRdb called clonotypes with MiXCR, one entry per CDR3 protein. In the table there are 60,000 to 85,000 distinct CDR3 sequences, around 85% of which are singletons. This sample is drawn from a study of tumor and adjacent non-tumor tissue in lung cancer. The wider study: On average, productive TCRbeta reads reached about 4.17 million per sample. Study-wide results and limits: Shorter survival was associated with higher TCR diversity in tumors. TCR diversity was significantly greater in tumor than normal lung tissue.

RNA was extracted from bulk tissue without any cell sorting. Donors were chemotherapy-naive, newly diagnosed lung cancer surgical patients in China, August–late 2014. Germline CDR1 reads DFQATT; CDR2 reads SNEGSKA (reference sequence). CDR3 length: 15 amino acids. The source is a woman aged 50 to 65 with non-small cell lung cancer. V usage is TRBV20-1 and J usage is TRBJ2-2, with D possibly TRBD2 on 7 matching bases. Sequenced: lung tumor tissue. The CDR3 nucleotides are TGCAATGCTAGAGGGGGGGGGAGAGACACCGGGGTGCTGTTTTTT. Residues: CNARGGGRDTGVLFF.